These 15 T cell receptor beta chains originate from one sample sequenced in a study of blood T cells in healthy people across ages. A second about 7 to 12 cycle PCR used barcoded and J-beta primers. TCRdb reprocessed the 5' RACE reads via MiXCR and lists one record per CDR3 protein. Found here are hundreds of thousands of distinct CDR3 sequences, approximately 43% of them singletons; the top ten hold under 25%. The sequenced sample consisted of blood. These receptors came from a woman aged 55-75 years in good health.

The V and J genes are TRBV4-3 and TRBJ1-1; no definite D call. V lost 4 bases and J 4 bases, leaving 16 bases between the germline ends. CDR1 is LGHNA, CDR2 YSLEER, per germline. The CDR3 sequence is 15 residues long. The CDR3 protein is CASSRASIGVTEAFF. Here the CDR3 DNA reads TGCGCCAGCAGCCGCGCGAGCATAGGAGTCACTGAAGCTTTCTTT.

Comments on this clonotype: Likely a read error: the CDR3 ends without its conserved phenylalanine or tryptophan. The chain carries TRBV27 and TRBJ1-2; TRBD1 aligns across 7 bases. The germline V gene has CDR1 MNHEY and CDR2 SMNVEV (reference sequence). With 4 bases clipped from V and 0 bases from J, the junction kept 5 bases outside the gene matches. The CDR3 spans 15 residues. DNA of the CDR3: TGTGCCAGCAGTTCTCGGGACAGCCCTAACTATGGCTACACCGTC. It is translated as CASSSRDSPNYGYTV.

CDR3 coding DNA: TGTGCCAGCAGCTTAGCGTCAAGCTATGGCTACACCTTC. It yields the protein CASSLASSYGYTF. V and J are TRBV7-2 and TRBJ1-2; D gene ambiguous. Germline-derived CDR1 and CDR2 are SGHTA and FQGNSA. This CDR3 has 13 amino acids. The V gene lost 0 bases and the J gene lost 4 bases, with 6 bases spanning the gap.

This clonotype has just a few counts. The V call is TRBV25-1, the J call TRBJ1-2; TRBD1 matches at 8 bases. This CDR3 is 13 amino acids long. Trimming cost V 6 bases and J 7 bases; bases outside gene matches: 7. Germline V CDR1 and CDR2: MGHDK, SYGVNS. The CDR3 sequence: CASSQTGEVGYTF. CDR3 DNA: TGTGCCAGCAGCCAGACAGGGGAAGTTGGCTACACCTTC.

The gene calls are TRBV2 and TRBJ1-6; D is unresolved. Deletions cut 4 bases from V and 8 bases from J, with 9 bases between. The germline V gene encodes CDR1 SNHLY and CDR2 FYNNEI. The CDR3 runs to 13 residues. Here the CDR3 DNA reads TGTGCCAGCAGTGGACCACCGGATTCACCCCTCCACTTT. Its translation: CASSGPPDSPLHF.

The chain is built from TRBV2 and TRBJ2-5, with D hard to call. Germline CDR1 reads SNHLY; CDR2 reads FYNNEI. Trimming took 5 bases from V and 1 from J, leaving 11 bases between them. This CDR3 has 14 residues. The CDR3 loop reads CASSISESQETQYF. The DNA for the CDR3 is TGTGCCAGCAGTATTTCGGAGTCCCAAGAGACCCAGTACTTC.

This clonotype has just one count. This rearrangement joins TRBV20-1 to TRBJ1-1, with 7 bases lining up with TRBD1. V lost 6 bases and J lost 3; bases outside the gene matches: 10. Germline CDR1 reads DFQATT; CDR2 reads SNEGSKA (reference sequence). This CDR3 is built from 14 residues. CDR3: CSAKSQGVDTEAFF. Here the CDR3 DNA reads TGCAGTGCGAAGAGCCAGGGGGTGGACACTGAAGCTTTCTTT.

In regard to this clonotype: An end of the junction differs from the germline gene, which may be a read error. The chain's CDR3 is CTSSQDTSGGTQYF. CDR3 DNA sequence: TGTACCAGCAGCCAAGATACCAGCGGAGGGACGCAGTATTTT. This chain links TRBV3-1 with TRBJ2-3; D perhaps matches TRBD2 (6 bases). Per the germline V gene, CDR1 is LGHDT and CDR2 is YNNKEL (reference sequence). The CDR3 is made up of 14 amino acids.

The rearrangement joins TRBV6-2 or TRBV6-3 to TRBJ1-5; D is uncertain. Trimming took off 1 base at V and 6 bases at J, with 7 bases between the two ends. The germline gives CDR1 MNHEY, CDR2 SVGEGT. The CDR3 is 13 residues long. CDR3 nucleotides: TGTGCCAGCAGTTACTATGGGAGTCAGCCCCAGCATTTT. Translating gives CASSYYGSQPQHF.

V and J are TRBV7-2 and TRBJ1-6; no reliable D call. Germline CDR1 SGHTA, CDR2 FQGNSA. This CDR3 comprises 14 residues. The V and J ends lost 6 bases and 2 bases respectively, with 8 bases between them. CDR3 in DNA: TGTGCCAGCAGTGCCGCCCCCTATAATTCACCCCTCCACTTT. This codes for CASSAAPYNSPLHF.

A word on this clonotype: This may be a read error, as it is one base from a much larger clone. The J gene is TRBJ2-5, the V gene TRBV12-3 or TRBV12-4; TRBD1 matches 8 bases. The J segment lost 4 bases and the V segment lost 5 bases, leaving 9 bases of the junction unmatched. CDR3 length: 15 amino acids. CDR3 nucleotides: TGTGCCAGCAGTCCCAGGGGGCTTAGCGGAGAGACCCAGTACTTC. This sequence encodes CASSPRGLSGETQYF.

The sample holds one count of this clonotype. V and J are TRBV24-1 and TRBJ2-2, with a possible D match to TRBD2 (5 bases). Trimming stripped 0 bases from V and 3 bases from J, with 7 bases between. The CDR3 is 15 amino acids. Germline CDR1 and CDR2: KGHDR and SFDVKD. The CDR3 is CATSDLQEDTGELFF. In nucleotides, the CDR3 is TGTGCCACCAGTGATTTGCAGGAGGACACCGGGGAGCTGTTTTTT.

This clonotype was seen repeatedly, ten times or more. This chain connects TRBV29-1 to TRBJ2-1; TRBD2 agrees at 12 bases. The CDR3 runs 14 residues. Trimming cost V 7 bases and J 7 bases; bases outside gene matches: 8. The germline V gene has CDR1 SQVTM and CDR2 ANQGSEA. The CDR3 here is CSDPSGRAGNEQFF. The CDR3 bases are TGCAGCGACCCTAGCGGGAGGGCCGGGAATGAGCAGTTCTTC.

The chain links TRBV6-2 or TRBV6-3 to TRBJ2-5; D is undetermined. Germline V gene data show CDR1 as MNHEY and CDR2 as SVGEGT. Trimming left V 2 bases short and J 3 bases short, with 10 bases between. The CDR3 is 14 residues long. The CDR3 region is CASSYRNIKETQYF. The DNA of the CDR3 is TGTGCCAGCAGTTACCGGAACATAAAAGAGACCCAGTACTTC.

V gene TRBV6-1 combines with J gene TRBJ2-7, with 11 positions matching TRBD2. This CDR3 is built from 16 residues. Germline CDR1 is MNHNS and CDR2 is SASEGT. The V segment lost 4 bases and the J segment 1 base; nucleotides outside the gene matches: 6. CDR3 residues: CASSGTSGGLSYEQYF. Here the CDR3 DNA reads TGTGCCAGCAGTGGTACTAGCGGGGGCCTTTCCTACGAGCAGTACTTC.